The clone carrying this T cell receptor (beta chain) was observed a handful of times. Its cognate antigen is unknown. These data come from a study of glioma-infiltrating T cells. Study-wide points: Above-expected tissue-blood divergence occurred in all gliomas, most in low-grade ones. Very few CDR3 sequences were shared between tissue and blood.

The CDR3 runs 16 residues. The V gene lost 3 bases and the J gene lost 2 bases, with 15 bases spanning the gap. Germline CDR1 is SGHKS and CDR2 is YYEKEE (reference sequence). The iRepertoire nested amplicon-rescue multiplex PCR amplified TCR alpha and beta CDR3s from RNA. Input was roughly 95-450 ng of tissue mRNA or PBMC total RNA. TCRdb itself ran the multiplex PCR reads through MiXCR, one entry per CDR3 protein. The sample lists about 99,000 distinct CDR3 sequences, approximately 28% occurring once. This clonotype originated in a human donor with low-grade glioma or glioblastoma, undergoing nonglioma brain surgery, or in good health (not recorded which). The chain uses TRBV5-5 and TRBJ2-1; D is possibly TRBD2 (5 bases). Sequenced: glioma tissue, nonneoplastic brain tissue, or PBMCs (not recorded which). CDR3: CASSSEGRRTYNEQFF. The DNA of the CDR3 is TGTGCCAGCAGCTCAGAGGGCCGCAGGACCTACAATGAGCAGTTCTTC.